Presented here are 6 T cell receptor beta chains from one specimen sequenced in a study of cytomegalovirus exposure and HLA in healthy donors. Sequenced by immunoSEQ multiplex PCR; TCRdb stores in-frame clones only, minus some. The sample consists of 100,000 to 150,000 clones, roughly 86% of them appearing once. The sample taken for sequencing was PBMCs. The source is a man in his thirties or forties in good health and CMV-seronegative.

This rearrangement joins TRBV4-3 to TRBJ1-6; D uncertain. Germline lookup yields CDR1 LGHNA and CDR2 YSLEER. This CDR3 contains 15 residues. V lost 4 bases, J lost 8 bases, and 15 bases lay in between. The CDR3 loop is CASSLTGTGDSPLHF. The CDR3, as DNA: TGCGCCAGCAGCCTTACGGGTACCGGCGATTCACCCCTCCACTTT.

The chain is built from TRBV27 and TRBJ1-1; 7 nucleotides align to TRBD1. V trimming: 1 base; J trimming: 4 bases; junction bases outside the gene matches: 12. Germline V lookup: CDR1 MNHEY, CDR2 SMNVEV (reference sequence). The CDR3 consists of 17 residues. CDR3 sequence (DNA): TGTGCCAGCAGTTTATACGGGGGGGGACAGACCCTCACTGAAGCTTTCTTT. This sequence encodes CASSLYGGGQTLTEAFF.

The CDR3 DNA follows: TGTGCCAGCAGCCCCCCCCGGGACAGAAGGGAAAAACTGTTTTTT. It specifies CASSPPRDRREKLFF. The rearrangement uses TRBV7-3 and TRBJ1-4, with 7 bases lining up with TRBD1. CDR3 length: 15 residues. The V and J ends lost 5 bases and 8 bases, in that order; junction bases with no gene match: 11. CDR1 is SGHTA, CDR2 FQGTGA, per germline.

This chain connects TRBV20-1 to TRBJ2-1; the D gene is possibly TRBD2 (5 bases). The CDR3 sequence is 11 residues long. The V gene lost 6 bases and the J gene lost 15 bases, with 18 bases spanning the gap. Germline V gives CDR1 DFQATT, CDR2 SNEGSKA (reference sequence). The CDR3 DNA reads as TGCAGTGCACGCGGCCCACTAGACCCGTTCTTC. Translating gives CSARGPLDPFF.

The rearrangement links TRBV10-3 to TRBJ1-2, with TRBD1 as a possible D gene (5 bases). CDR1 and CDR2 from the germline V gene are ENHRY and SYGVKD. V gave up 7 bases and J gave up 7 bases, with 16 bases separating them. CDR3 length: 13 amino acids. This CDR3 is CAITSSGLRGYTF. The CDR3 coding sequence is TGTGCCATCACCAGCTCAGGGCTCCGTGGCTACACCTTC.

The rearrangement links TRBV19 to TRBJ2-7; 8 bases line up with TRBD1. CDR1 LNHDA and CDR2 SQIVND come from the germline V gene (reference sequence). This CDR3 region has 13 residues. V trimming: 3 bases; J trimming: 6 bases; junction bases outside the gene matches: 4. For the CDR3, the DNA is TGTGCCAGTAGTATTCAGGGGGCGGGCGAGCAGTACTTC. It codes for CASSIQGAGEQYF.